One and the same sample provided the 5 T cell receptor beta chains below, sequenced in a study of T-cell reconstitution after alpha-beta-depleted transplantation in children. Preparation of the TCRbeta library involved a method that used unique molecular identifiers. TCRdb called the PCR reads again in MiXCR, with one record for every CDR3 protein. This sample has roughly 100,000 distinct CDR3 sequences; approximately 6% occur once, and the top ten carry 6.1%. The specimen was PBMCs, mostly from graft donor cells, collected 60 days after TCRalphabeta/CD19-depleted stem cell transplant. Receptors were obtained from a female patient between 2 and 15 years old who had a stem cell transplant for Fanconi anemia, so the T cells may come from the graft donor.

The genes are TRBV20-1 and TRBJ2-6; TRBD2 matches 8 bases. CDR1 is DFQATT, CDR2 SNEGSKA, per germline (reference sequence). This CDR3 has 17 residues. Trimming took 2 bases from V and 0 from J; bases not matched to a gene: 6. CDR3 sequence reads: CSARRLAGTSGANVLTF. In nucleotides, the CDR3 is TGCAGTGCTAGACGGCTAGCGGGTACCTCTGGGGCCAACGTCCTGACTTTC.

In its sample, this clonotype was seen many times. V usage is TRBV29-1 and J usage is TRBJ1-2; D is undetermined. The germline CDR1 and CDR2 sequences are SQVTM and ANQGSEA. The CDR3 is 11 amino acids. Between the trimmed V and J ends, which lost 5 bases and 6 bases, there was a span of 10 bases. The CDR3 region is CSVFGPDGYTF. CDR3 coding DNA: TGCAGCGTTTTTGGACCTGATGGCTACACCTTC.

Ten or more counts support this clonotype. This rearrangement joins TRBV9 to TRBJ2-1; the D gene is possibly TRBD2 (5 bases). Per germline, CDR1 SGDLS and CDR2 YYNGEE. Trimming took off 2 bases at V and 2 bases at J, with 8 bases between the two ends. This CDR3 spans 14 amino acids. Written as DNA, the CDR3 is TGTGCCAGCAGCGTGGGAGCCGCCTACAATGAGCAGTTCTTC. Its protein product is CASSVGAAYNEQFF.

Ten or more counts support this clonotype. The CDR3 loop is CSVAGVPLGETQYF. As DNA, the CDR3 is TGCAGCGTTGCCGGGGTACCTCTGGGGGAGACCCAGTACTTC. The chain employs TRBV29-1 and TRBJ2-5; tentative D call: TRBD2 (5 bases). The V end lost 4 bases, the J end lost 5 bases, and 17 bases lay between the germline ends. CDR1 SQVTM and CDR2 ANQGSEA come from the germline V gene. CDR3 length: 14 amino acids.

This clonotype was detected ten times or more. The chain links TRBV3-1 to TRBJ2-7, with 7 bases that match TRBD1. The CDR3 loop spans 12 amino acids. Germline CDR1 is LGHDT and CDR2 is YNNKEL (reference sequence). V was clipped by 6 bases and J by 6 bases; unmatched bases: 5. The CDR3 DNA is TGTGCCAGCAGTTGGACAGGCAGCGAGCAGTACTTC. This sequence encodes CASSWTGSEQYF.